The 3 T cell receptor beta chains given below trace back to one sample, sequenced in a study of cytomegalovirus exposure and HLA in healthy donors. PCR amplification relied on 60 Vbeta primers (plus 13 Jbeta primers). TCRdb's copy holds only in-frame clones and misses some; the assay was immunoSEQ multiplex PCR. The sample holds some 82,000 clones. The sample was PBMCs. The receptor source for this set is a woman aged 25 to 39 in good health and CMV-seronegative.

The chain carries TRBV2 and TRBJ2-7; D possibly corresponds to TRBD2 (6 bases). The V gene lost 0 bases and the J gene lost 3 bases, with 18 bases spanning the gap. Germline CDR1 reads SNHLY; CDR2 reads FYNNEI. This CDR3 has 17 amino acids. CDR3 region: CASSEALRAGMSYEQYF. As DNA, the CDR3 is TGTGCCAGCAGTGAAGCGCTAAGGGCGGGGATGAGCTACGAGCAGTACTTC.

The gene calls are TRBV6-6 and TRBJ1-1; D is perhaps TRBD1 (5 bases). The CDR3 contains 15 residues. V shed 0 bases and J shed 6 bases, with 14 bases lying between them. Germline V CDR1 and CDR2: MNHNY, SVGAGI (reference sequence). CDR3 in amino acids: CASSYSRGGKAEAFF. For the CDR3, the DNA is TGTGCCAGCAGTTACTCGAGGGGAGGGAAAGCTGAAGCTTTCTTT.

This sequence joins TRBV20-1 and TRBJ1-2; possible D gene TRBD1, 5 bases. CDR3 length: 10 residues. The germline CDR1 and CDR2 sequences are DFQATT and SNEGSKA (reference sequence). Trimming removed 8 bases from V and 8 bases from J, with 12 bases in between. CDR3 sequence reads: CSPGLLGYTF. The CDR3 DNA follows: TGCAGTCCGGGACTGTTAGGCTACACCTTC.